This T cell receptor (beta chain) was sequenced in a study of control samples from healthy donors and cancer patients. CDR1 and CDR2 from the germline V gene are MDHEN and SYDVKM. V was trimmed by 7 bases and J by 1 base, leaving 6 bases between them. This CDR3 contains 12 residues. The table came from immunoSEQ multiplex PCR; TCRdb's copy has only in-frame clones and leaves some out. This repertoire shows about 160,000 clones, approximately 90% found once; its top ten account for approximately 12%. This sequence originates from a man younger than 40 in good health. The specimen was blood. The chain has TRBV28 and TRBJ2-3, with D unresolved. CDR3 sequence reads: CASNSGTDTQYF. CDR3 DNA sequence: TGTGCCAGCAATTCCGGCACAGATACGCAGTATTTT.